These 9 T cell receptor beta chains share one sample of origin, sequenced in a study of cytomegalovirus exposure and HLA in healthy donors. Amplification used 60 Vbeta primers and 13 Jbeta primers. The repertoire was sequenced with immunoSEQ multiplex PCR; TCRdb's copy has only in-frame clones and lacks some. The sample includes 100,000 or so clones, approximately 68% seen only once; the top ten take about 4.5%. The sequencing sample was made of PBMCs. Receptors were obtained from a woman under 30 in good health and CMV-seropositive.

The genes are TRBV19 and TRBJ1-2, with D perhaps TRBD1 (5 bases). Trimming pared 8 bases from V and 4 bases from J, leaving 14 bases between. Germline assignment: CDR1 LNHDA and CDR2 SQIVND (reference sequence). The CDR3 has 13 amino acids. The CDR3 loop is CASRDGGSYGYTF. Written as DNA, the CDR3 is TGTGCCAGTCGGGACGGAGGGAGCTATGGCTACACCTTC.

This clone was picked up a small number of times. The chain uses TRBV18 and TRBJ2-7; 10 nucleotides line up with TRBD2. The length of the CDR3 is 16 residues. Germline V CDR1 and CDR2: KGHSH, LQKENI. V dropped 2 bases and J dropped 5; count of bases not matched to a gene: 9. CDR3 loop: CASSPRLAGDENEQYF. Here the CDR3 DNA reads TGTGCCAGCTCACCAAGGCTAGCGGGAGATGAGAACGAGCAGTACTTC.

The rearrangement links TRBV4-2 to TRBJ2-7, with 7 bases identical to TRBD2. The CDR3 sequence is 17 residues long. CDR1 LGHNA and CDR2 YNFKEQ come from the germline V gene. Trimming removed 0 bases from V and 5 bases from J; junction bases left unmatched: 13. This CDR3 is CASSQDTLSGAGHEQYF. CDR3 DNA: TGTGCCAGCAGCCAAGACACTCTCTCGGGAGCGGGACACGAGCAGTACTTC.

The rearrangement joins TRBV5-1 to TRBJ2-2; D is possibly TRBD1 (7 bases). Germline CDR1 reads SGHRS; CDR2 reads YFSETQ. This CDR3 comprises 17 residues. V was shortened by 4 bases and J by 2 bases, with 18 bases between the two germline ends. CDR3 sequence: CASSRELGTANTGELFF. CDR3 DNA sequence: TGCGCCAGCAGCCGGGAGCTAGGGACAGCCAACACCGGGGAGCTGTTTTTT.

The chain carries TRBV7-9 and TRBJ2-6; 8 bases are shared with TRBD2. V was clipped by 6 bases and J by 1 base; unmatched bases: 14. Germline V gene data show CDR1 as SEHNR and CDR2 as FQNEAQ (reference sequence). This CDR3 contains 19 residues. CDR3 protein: CASSPFSGTRSSGANVLTF. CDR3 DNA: TGTGCCAGCAGTCCATTTTCCGGGACTAGGAGTTCTGGGGCCAACGTCCTGACTTTC.

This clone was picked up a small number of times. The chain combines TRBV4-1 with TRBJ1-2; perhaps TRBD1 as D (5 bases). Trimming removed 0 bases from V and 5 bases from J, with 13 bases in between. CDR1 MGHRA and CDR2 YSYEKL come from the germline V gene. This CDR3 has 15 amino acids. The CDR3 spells CASSQDQGPPYGYTF. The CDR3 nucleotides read TGCGCCAGCAGCCAAGATCAGGGCCCTCCGTATGGCTACACCTTC.

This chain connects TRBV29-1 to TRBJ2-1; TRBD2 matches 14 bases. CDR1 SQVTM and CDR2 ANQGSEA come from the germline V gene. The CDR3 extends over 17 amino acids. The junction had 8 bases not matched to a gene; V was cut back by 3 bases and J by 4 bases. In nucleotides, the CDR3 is TGCAGCGTTGAGGGGGGGGGACTAGCGGGAGCGTACAATGAGCAGTTCTTC. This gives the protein CSVEGGGLAGAYNEQFF.

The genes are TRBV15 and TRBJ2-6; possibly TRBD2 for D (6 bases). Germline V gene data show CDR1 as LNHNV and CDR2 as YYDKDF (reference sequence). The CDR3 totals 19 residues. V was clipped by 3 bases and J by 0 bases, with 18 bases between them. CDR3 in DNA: TGTGCCACCAGCAGTTACCCCGGGACTTCGAGCTCTGGGGCCAACGTCCTGACTTTC. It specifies CATSSYPGTSSSGANVLTF.

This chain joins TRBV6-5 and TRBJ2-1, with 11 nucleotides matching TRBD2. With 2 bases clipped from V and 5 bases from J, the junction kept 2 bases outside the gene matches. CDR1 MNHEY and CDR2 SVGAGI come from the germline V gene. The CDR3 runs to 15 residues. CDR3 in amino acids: CASSYGTSGHNEQFF. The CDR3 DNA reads TGTGCCAGCAGTTACGGGACTAGCGGCCACAATGAGCAGTTCTTC.